The 11 T cell receptor beta chains in this list originate from one sample, sequenced in a study of vaccination and CD4 T cells after COVID-19. These receptors lack a known antigen. Treatment indicated: approximately nine-day PBMC culture with coronavirus spike peptide pools or control peptides (ViraFEST assay). Cultured CD4+ T cell DNA was sequenced using the Oncomine TCR Beta short-read assay. Each CDR3 protein gets one entry after TCRdb re-called the PCR reads with MiXCR. This table holds 9,500 to 15,000 distinct CDR3 sequences, around half found once. This sample comprised cultured CD4+ T cells from blood, obtained after SARS-CoV-2 vaccination. The source of these receptors is a human donor with COVID-19.

The chain is built from TRBV10-2 and TRBJ2-7; no firm D call. Trimming took off 4 bases at V and 7 bases at J, with 14 bases between the two ends. Germline V gives CDR1 WSHSY, CDR2 SAAADI. CDR3 length equals 13 residues. The CDR3, as DNA: TGCGCCAGCAGTGTCTCAGGATTGGGGGAGCAGTACTTC. Encoded protein: CASSVSGLGEQYF.

This chain uses TRBV11-2 with TRBJ1-1; D call uncertain. The CDR3 is made up of 13 amino acids. The V gene's germline CDR1 is SGHAT and CDR2 FQNNGV. Trimming took 5 bases from V and 5 from J, leaving 12 bases between them. The chain's CDR3 is CASSKSVLTEAFF. The CDR3 DNA reads as TGTGCCAGCAGCAAATCCGTGCTAACTGAAGCTTTCTTT.

This clonotype occurred once. The rearrangement joins TRBV7-2 to TRBJ1-2; D not certain. Germline lookup yields CDR1 SGHTA and CDR2 FQGNSA. This CDR3 is built from 14 residues. V shed 5 bases and J shed 6 bases, with 16 bases lying between them. CDR3 residues: CASSVDAGTDGYTF. CDR3 bases: TGTGCCAGCAGCGTAGATGCAGGAACTGATGGCTACACCTTC.

A few counts support this clonotype. The CDR3 protein is CASPHQPQHF. For the CDR3, the DNA is TGCGCCAGTCCACATCAGCCCCAGCATTTT. The J gene is TRBJ1-5, the V gene TRBV10-1, with D hard to call. The length of the CDR3 is 10 residues. V dropped 9 bases and J dropped 5 bases, with 5 bases sitting between them. Per the germline V gene, CDR1 is WNHNN and CDR2 is SYGVQD (reference sequence).

The chain is built from TRBV6-1 and TRBJ2-3, with 7 bases aligning to TRBD1. The CDR3 has 15 residues. Germline V gene data show CDR1 as MNHNS and CDR2 as SASEGT. V was pared by 7 bases and J by 5 bases, with 12 bases of the junction left unmatched. CDR3 sequence (DNA): TGTGCCAGCAAAGCCGGGACAGCCACACTAGATACGCAGTATTTT. This codes for CASKAGTATLDTQYF.

This clonotype has more than one count but fewer than ten. The chain combines TRBV6-1 with TRBJ1-2; maybe TRBD1 (5 bases). CDR3 length: 13 residues. The V end lost 6 bases, the J end lost 8 bases, and 16 bases lay between the germline ends. Germline values: CDR1 MNHNS, CDR2 SASEGT. CDR3: CASRARTFGGYTF. CDR3 DNA: TGTGCCAGCAGAGCCCGGACATTCGGAGGCTACACCTTC.

This clonotype occurred once. The genes are TRBV20-1 and TRBJ2-4; 11 bases map to TRBD1. CDR1 is DFQATT, CDR2 SNEGSKA, per germline (reference sequence). The CDR3 covers 18 residues. V gave up 5 bases and J gave up 1 base; unmatched junction bases: 13. CDR3 region: CSALAGGQGALAKNIQYF. CDR3 bases: TGCAGTGCTCTAGCCGGTGGACAGGGGGCGCTCGCCAAAAACATTCAGTACTTC.

V usage is TRBV7-6 and J usage is TRBJ2-6, with D unresolved. The CDR3 has 18 residues. Germline V gene data show CDR1 as SGHVS and CDR2 as FNYEAQ. V dropped 4 bases and J dropped 1 base, with 17 bases sitting between them. CDR3 bases: TGTGCCAGCAGCTCCGACGGAGTAAGAAGGTCTGGGGCCAACGTCCTGACTTTC. Its protein product is CASSSDGVRRSGANVLTF.

This chain uses TRBV20-1 with TRBJ1-5, with D possibly matching TRBD1 (5 bases). CDR1 and CDR2 (germline): DFQATT, SNEGSKA (reference sequence). Trimming pared 5 bases from V and 8 bases from J, leaving 22 bases between. The CDR3 totals 15 residues. The CDR3 DNA sequence: TGCAGTGCTGAAGCCCGTGGGGGGACCTTTAAGCCCCAGCATTTT. Its protein product is CSAEARGGTFKPQHF.

The rearrangement links TRBV20-1 to TRBJ1-2; possibly TRBD1 for D (5 bases). Germline V CDR1 and CDR2: DFQATT, SNEGSKA (reference sequence). The CDR3 has 16 residues. The V and J ends lost 3 bases and 4 bases respectively, with 21 bases between them. CDR3 sequence reads: CSASPSGTAGAYGYTF. CDR3 sequence (DNA): TGCAGTGCTAGCCCCTCCGGGACGGCTGGCGCCTATGGCTACACCTTC.

V is TRBV5-4 and J is TRBJ1-2; TRBD1 might be the D (6 bases). V lost 1 base and J 4 bases, leaving 14 bases between the germline ends. CDR3 length: 15 residues. Looked up from germline, CDR1 is SGHNT and CDR2 is YYREEE (reference sequence). The CDR3 DNA reads as TGTGCCAGCAGCTTGAACGTGGGGGCCGCCTATGGCTACACCTTC. Residues: CASSLNVGAAYGYTF.